Listed below are T cell receptor beta chains from one sample, sequenced in a study of follicular helper T cells after annual influenza vaccination. Generated by immunoSEQ multiplex PCR, the TCRdb table keeps only in-frame clones and is missing some. The sample has more than 1,200 clones, about 60% seen once. This specimen was CXCR5+ CD38+ circulating T follicular helper cells from blood, taken 7 days after influenza vaccination. The source is an adult who received the influenza vaccine. Both conserved end residues are part of each CDR3. A D gene is named only where the DNA matches it firmly. Expanded clones get a size class; other rows say once, few or many, or leave the size out.

TRBD1,-,TRBV10-3,TRBJ1-3,CAIKRTGANSGNTIYF,TGTGCCATCAAAAGGACAGGGGCTAACTCTGGAAACACCATATATTTT
TRBD2,-,TRBV7-6,TRBJ2-3,CASSLGTSGRAEGTQYF,TGTGCCAGCAGCCTCGGGACTAGCGGGAGGGCCGAGGGTACGCAGTATTTT
-,-,TRBV27,TRBJ1-5,CASSDPNQPQHF,TGTGCCAGCAGCGACCCGAATCAGCCCCAGCATTTT
-,-,TRBV30,TRBJ1-5,CAWSTRENQPQHF,TGTGCCTGGAGCACGAGGGAAAATCAGCCCCAGCATTTT
-,once,TRBV6-6,TRBJ1-2,CASREGRGGNYGYTF,TGTGCCAGCAGAGAAGGCCGAGGGGGGAACTATGGCTACACCTTC
TRBD1,few,TRBV28,TRBJ1-1,CASSSNRQGDFF,TGTGCCAGCAGTTCCAATCGACAGGGCGATTTCTTT
-,-,TRBV7-2,TRBJ1-1,CASSVRETEAFF,TGTGCCAGCAGCGTCAGAGAAACTGAAGCTTTCTTT
TRBD1,few,TRBV5-1,TRBJ2-6,CASSSRDRGTGANVLTF,TGCGCCAGCAGCTCTCGGGACAGGGGGACTGGGGCCAACGTCCTGACTTTC
TRBD1,once,TRBV14,TRBJ1-2,CASSQDLGQGAFGYTF,TGTGCCAGCAGCCAAGATCTCGGACAGGGGGCGTTTGGCTACACCTTC
-,few,TRBV5-4,TRBJ2-3,CASSLMEGAADTQYF,TGTGCCAGCAGCTTAATGGAGGGCGCGGCAGATACGCAGTATTTT
-,once,TRBV27,TRBJ2-5,CASSLSGETQYF,TGTGCCAGCAGTTTATCGGGCGAGACCCAGTACTTC
-,-,TRBV5-1,TRBJ2-3,CASSLGIVSGVDTQYF,TGCGCCAGCAGCTTGGGGATCGTCAGCGGAGTAGATACGCAGTATTTT
TRBD2,-,TRBV18,TRBJ2-2,CASSPFSGKTGELFF,TGTGCCAGCTCACCTTTTAGCGGGAAAACCGGGGAGCTGTTTTTT
TRBD2,-,TRBV4-1,TRBJ2-1,CASSQDPTLAGGLSGHNEQFF,TGCGCCAGCAGCCAAGACCCCACCCTAGCGGGAGGGCTGAGTGGTCACAATGAGCAGTTCTTC
TRBD2,few,TRBV28,TRBJ2-7,CASNLEGRVYEQYF,TGTGCCAGCAATTTGGAAGGGAGGGTCTACGAGCAGTACTTC
-,-,TRBV6-1,TRBJ1-1,CASSFGQSRPEAFF,TGTGCCAGCAGCTTCGGACAGTCTCGACCTGAAGCTTTCTTT
-,-,TRBV2,TRBJ2-1,CASSGRRRLKQFF,TGTGCCAGCAGTGGAAGGCGGAGATTAAAGCAGTTCTTC
TRBD1,-,TRBV5-1,TRBJ2-6,CASSHRDRGTGANVLTF,TGCGCCAGCAGTCACCGGGACAGGGGTACCGGGGCCAACGTCCTGACTTTC
-,-,TRBV27,TRBJ2-7,CASSHRDSYEQYF,TGTGCCAGCAGTCACAGGGACTCCTACGAGCAGTACTTC
TRBD1,-,TRBV7-9,TRBJ2-5,CASSPGQGRETQYF,TGTGCCAGCAGCCCGGGACAGGGACGGGAGACCCAGTACTTC
-,-,TRBV7-2,TRBJ1-3,CASSLQGRNTIYF,TGTGCCAGCAGCTTACAGGGGCGGAACACCATATATTTT
TRBD2,-,TRBV9,TRBJ2-1,CASSVSGGDNEQFF,TGTGCCAGCAGCGTAAGCGGGGGGGACAATGAGCAGTTCTTC
TRBD2,-,TRBV29-1,TRBJ2-7,CSVVIGGRAYEQYF,TGCAGCGTTGTAATTGGCGGGAGGGCTTACGAGCAGTACTTC
-,-,TRBV5-1,TRBJ2-1,CASSASSRGSEQFF,TGCGCCAGCAGCGCCTCATCCAGGGGAAGTGAGCAGTTCTTC
-,-,TRBV15,TRBJ2-7,CATSRAGGYSYEQYF,TGTGCCACCAGCAGAGCTGGGGGTTACTCCTACGAGCAGTACTTC
TRBD1,few,TRBV2,TRBJ1-2,CASSYTGDGGYTF,TGTGCCAGCAGTTACACAGGGGATGGTGGCTACACCTTC